This is a list of T cell receptor beta chains from one sample in a study of post-analysis software for immune sequencing data. One entry per CDR3 protein, called by TCRdb with MiXCR from the PCR reads. The table shows 150,000 to 200,000 distinct CDR3 sequences, with approximately 28% occurring only once. Material: blood. These receptors all stem from a girl between 5 and 17 years old with multiple sclerosis. CDR3s include the opening cysteine and the closing phenylalanine or tryptophan. The order of the fields is D gene, V gene, CDR3 protein. D genes are given only for firm matches.

d_gene: .; v_gene: TRBV6-6; CDR3aa: CASSRRDGYGYTF
d_gene: .; v_gene: TRBV11-2; CDR3aa: CASSLGGALSEAFF
d_gene: .; v_gene: TRBV7-9; CDR3aa: CASSLPTGSDGDTQYF
d_gene: .; v_gene: TRBV5-1; CDR3aa: CASSLKAGLLGEQYF
d_gene: .; v_gene: TRBV7-9; CDR3aa: CASSPRVLRGAYNEQFF
d_gene: .; v_gene: TRBV29-1; CDR3aa: CSVDDGTEAFF
d_gene: TRBD2; v_gene: TRBV20-1; CDR3aa: CSARGVGTSGTTSTDTQYF
d_gene: .; v_gene: TRBV6-1; CDR3aa: CASTTLQGQNQPQHF
d_gene: TRBD2; v_gene: TRBV11-2; CDR3aa: CASSPGRGLAGGETQFF
d_gene: TRBD2; v_gene: TRBV9; CDR3aa: CASSVGLADTYQETQYF
d_gene: .; v_gene: TRBV7-6; CDR3aa: CASGSGRGANVLTF
d_gene: TRBD1; v_gene: TRBV6-1; CDR3aa: CASSSPGQGYEQYF
d_gene: TRBD2; v_gene: TRBV18; CDR3aa: CASSHSGTSKYEQYF
d_gene: .; v_gene: TRBV15; CDR3aa: CATSRRGGSYTDTQYF
d_gene: .; v_gene: TRBV20-1; CDR3aa: CSAGGLTAEAFF
d_gene: .; v_gene: TRBV4-2; CDR3aa: CASSQNEGYEQYF
d_gene: TRBD2; v_gene: TRBV15; CDR3aa: CATSLHLGGTSGLEQFF
d_gene: .; v_gene: TRBV12-3/TRBV12-4; CDR3aa: CASSLGRDEQYF
d_gene: .; v_gene: TRBV27; CDR3aa: CASSSYSVYEQYF
d_gene: TRBD2; v_gene: TRBV3-1; CDR3aa: CASSQISGTSYNEQFF
d_gene: TRBD1; v_gene: TRBV5-6; CDR3aa: CAGSLVGQGSRNTEAFF
d_gene: TRBD1; v_gene: TRBV11-1; CDR3aa: CASSTLRDRWGRELAKNIQYF
d_gene: .; v_gene: TRBV29-1; CDR3aa: CSVAEGLLGNQPQHF
d_gene: TRBD1; v_gene: TRBV5-6; CDR3aa: CASSLGGRGVEAFF
d_gene: TRBD2; v_gene: TRBV7-8; CDR3aa: CASSLVGGVTGELFF
d_gene: .; v_gene: TRBV24-1; CDR3aa: CATSDLAGYNEQFF
d_gene: TRBD1; v_gene: TRBV5-1; CDR3aa: CASSPTGGVFDGYTF
d_gene: TRBD1; v_gene: TRBV5-1; CDR3aa: CASSAGDREDTQYF
d_gene: .; v_gene: TRBV28; CDR3aa: CASSLTGGGANVLTF
d_gene: TRBD1; v_gene: TRBV6-5; CDR3aa: CASSSPGGLSYGYTF
d_gene: TRBD2; v_gene: TRBV20-1; CDR3aa: CSAGGGYNEQFF
d_gene: TRBD2; v_gene: TRBV5-1; CDR3aa: CASSWNLAGDTQYF
d_gene: .; v_gene: TRBV20-1; CDR3aa: CSARVRTSTDTQYF
d_gene: .; v_gene: TRBV6-5; CDR3aa: CASSYRVDTEAFF
d_gene: TRBD2; v_gene: TRBV27; CDR3aa: CASTTSGDHYEQYF
d_gene: TRBD1; v_gene: TRBV14; CDR3aa: CASRQTGDPYGYTF
d_gene: .; v_gene: TRBV6-6; CDR3aa: CASTLAGSTDTQYF
d_gene: TRBD1; v_gene: TRBV30; CDR3aa: CAWDLGQGNRPQHF
d_gene: .; v_gene: TRBV20-1; CDR3aa: CSAVPGVVNTEAFF
d_gene: TRBD1; v_gene: TRBV29-1; CDR3aa: CSVEDSGTASYEQYF
d_gene: .; v_gene: TRBV5-1; CDR3aa: CASSPDSASNQPQHF
d_gene: TRBD2; v_gene: TRBV29-1; CDR3aa: CSVEGPSGSSYNEQFF